Listed below are T cell receptor beta chains from one sample, sequenced in a study of T cell responses to AZD1222 COVID-19 vaccine. Sequencing used immunoSEQ multiplex PCR; TCRdb keeps in-frame clones, though not all of them. The repertoire holds approximately 120,000 clones, with 90% as singletons. The sample here was peripheral blood, taken on day 0 of AZD1222 vaccination. The receptor source for this set is an adult in good health. The CDR3 runs from the conserved cysteine through the conserved F or W. A D gene is named only where the DNA matches it firmly. Clone sizes are given selectively: once, few, many, or a class where the clone is expanded.

D: NA
size: NA
J: TRBJ2-7
V: TRBV7-9
CDR3: CASSFGGTGGREQYF
DNA: TGTGCCAGCAGCTTCGGGGGGACCGGGGGCCGGGAGCAGTACTTC

D: NA
size: once
J: TRBJ1-1
V: TRBV18
CDR3: CASSPSATGWDTEAFF
DNA: TGTGCCAGCTCACCATCGGCCACAGGCTGGGACACTGAAGCTTTCTTT

D: NA
size: NA
J: TRBJ2-7
V: TRBV5-1
CDR3: CASSLEGYSSYEQYF
DNA: TGCGCCAGCAGCTTGGAGGGATATAGCTCCTACGAGCAGTACTTC

D: NA
size: NA
J: TRBJ1-2
V: TRBV7-9
CDR3: CASSFGHSPEYGYTF
DNA: TGTGCCAGCAGCTTTGGACATTCCCCCGAATATGGCTACACCTTC

D: TRBD1
size: NA
J: TRBJ1-3
V: TRBV9
CDR3: CASSVFGTGSGNTIYF
DNA: TGTGCCAGCAGCGTATTTGGGACAGGCTCTGGAAACACCATATATTTT

D: NA
size: NA
J: TRBJ1-1
V: TRBV12-3/TRBV12-4
CDR3: CASSLGVATEAFF
DNA: TGTGCCAGCAGTTTAGGTGTGGCCACTGAAGCTTTCTTT

D: NA
size: NA
J: TRBJ1-5
V: TRBV28
CDR3: CASSTPSNSNQPQHF
DNA: TGTGCCAGCAGTACCCCGTCTAATAGCAATCAGCCCCAGCATTTT

D: TRBD1
size: NA
J: TRBJ1-1
V: TRBV27
CDR3: CASSLSTRDRGQGGVEAFF
DNA: TGTGCCAGCAGTTTATCAACCCGGGACAGGGGCCAGGGTGGCGTCGAAGCTTTCTTT

D: NA
size: NA
J: TRBJ1-1
V: TRBV11-3
CDR3: CASSLGGSSNTEAFF
DNA: TGTGCCAGCAGCTTAGGGGGGAGTTCGAACACTGAAGCTTTCTTT

D: NA
size: NA
J: TRBJ2-1
V: TRBV24-1
CDR3: CATSDLTTTGSYNEQFF
DNA: TGTGCCACCAGTGATTTAACCACGACAGGCTCCTACAATGAGCAGTTCTTC

D: NA
size: few
J: TRBJ2-7
V: TRBV3-1/TRBV3-2
CDR3: CASSQDGWASASYEQYF
DNA: TGTGCCAGCAGCCAAGATGGTTGGGCTAGCGCCTCCTACGAGCAGTACTTC

D: NA
size: NA
J: TRBJ1-2
V: TRBV21-1
CDR3: CASSKVDRDFYGYTF
DNA: TGTGCCAGCAGCAAAGTTGACAGGGATTTCTATGGCTACACCTTC

D: NA
size: NA
J: TRBJ2-7
V: TRBV5-6
CDR3: CASSLYQGGEQYF
DNA: TGTGCCAGCAGCTTGTATCAGGGTGGGGAGCAGTACTTC

D: NA
size: NA
J: TRBJ1-5
V: TRBV7-6
CDR3: CASSLEVGRGIDQPQHF
DNA: TGTGCCAGCAGCTTAGAGGTAGGGAGGGGGATTGATCAGCCCCAGCATTTT

D: TRBD1
size: few
J: TRBJ1-1
V: TRBV28
CDR3: CASSLIGRGSTEAFF
DNA: TGTGCCAGCAGTTTGATCGGCAGGGGGAGCACTGAAGCTTTCTTT

D: NA
size: NA
J: TRBJ1-4
V: TRBV21-1
CDR3: CASSKVPGQGVNEKLFF
DNA: TGTGCCAGCAGCAAAGTTCCCGGACAGGGGGTTAATGAAAAACTGTTTTTT

D: TRBD2
size: NA
J: TRBJ2-2
V: TRBV7-2
CDR3: CASSATSGRAWGTGELFF
DNA: TGTGCCAGCAGCGCCACTAGCGGGAGGGCCTGGGGCACCGGGGAGCTGTTTTTT

D: TRBD1
size: once
J: TRBJ2-3
V: TRBV20-1
CDR3: CSASSGQGTDTQYF
DNA: TGCAGTGCTAGTTCCGGACAGGGCACAGATACGCAGTATTTT

D: NA
size: NA
J: TRBJ2-1
V: TRBV24-1
CDR3: CATSETDLRDEQFF
DNA: TGTGCCACCAGTGAGACAGATCTTCGGGATGAGCAGTTCTTC

D: NA
size: NA
J: TRBJ2-7
V: TRBV28
CDR3: CASSSTLPYEQYF
DNA: TGTGCCAGCAGCTCCACGTTACCCTACGAGCAGTACTTC

D: NA
size: NA
J: TRBJ2-2
V: TRBV10-3
CDR3: CAISVANTGELFF
DNA: TGTGCCATCAGTGTCGCGAACACCGGGGAGCTGTTTTTT

D: NA
size: few
J: TRBJ1-5
V: TRBV5-6
CDR3: CASSFGLGGRQPQHF
DNA: TGTGCCAGCAGCTTTGGGTTGGGTGGTCGTCAGCCCCAGCATTTT

D: TRBD1
size: NA
J: TRBJ2-7
V: TRBV28
CDR3: CASSRTPGQGSYEQYF
DNA: TGTGCCAGCAGCCGTACTCCGGGACAGGGGTCTTACGAGCAGTACTTC

D: TRBD1
size: NA
J: TRBJ1-5
V: TRBV28
CDR3: CASRFSRGLVNQPQHF
DNA: TGTGCCAGCAGGTTCAGCAGGGGGCTTGTCAATCAGCCCCAGCATTTT

D: NA
size: NA
J: TRBJ1-5
V: TRBV18
CDR3: CASSPQGSDQPQHF
DNA: TGTGCCAGCTCACCACAGGGTAGTGATCAGCCCCAGCATTTT